Listed below are T cell receptor beta chains from one sample, sequenced in a study of blood T cell repertoires in COVID-19. Measured with immunoSEQ multiplex PCR; TCRdb has only the in-frame clones, and not every one. The sample lists about 170,000 clones, approximately 91% occurring once. Sequencing was carried out using peripheral blood. These receptors were obtained from a man younger than 30 with COVID-19, enrolled during active disease. Each CDR3 is given with its conserved first and last residue. The D gene is left open where the match is weak.

>TRBD2|TRBJ2-1|TRBV5-1
CASRIGRAFEQFF
TGCGCCAGCAGAATCGGGAGGGCCTTTGAGCAGTTCTTC
>TRBD2|TRBJ2-7|TRBV7-2
CASSLTGGTKTKEDYEQYF
TGTGCCAGCAGCTTGACGGGGGGGACAAAAACAAAAGAGGACTACGAGCAGTACTTC
>.|TRBJ1-5|TRBV12-3/TRBV12-4
CASRKEGEQPQHF
TGTGCCAGCAGAAAGGAAGGGGAACAGCCCCAGCATTTT
>.|TRBJ2-1|TRBV27
CASSLQRTGEQFF
TGTGCCAGCAGTTTACAGCGGACGGGTGAGCAGTTCTTC
>TRBD1|TRBJ1-1|TRBV27
CASSLGQGGTEAFF
TGTGCCAGCAGTTTAGGACAGGGTGGGACTGAAGCTTTCTTT
>.|TRBJ1-4|TRBV7-2
CASSPRAGEKLLF
TGTGCCAGCAGCCCCCGGGCCGGGGAAAAACTGCTTTTT
>TRBD2|TRBJ2-1|TRBV13
CASSRRLAGPGINEQFF
TGTGCCAGCAGCAGAAGACTAGCGGGTCCGGGGATCAATGAGCAGTTCTTC
>TRBD2|TRBJ2-1|TRBV7-6
CASSLGGSGISSYNEQFF
TGTGCCAGCAGCTTAGGGGGTAGCGGGATTAGCTCCTACAATGAGCAGTTCTTC
>TRBD2|TRBJ2-7|TRBV25-1
CASSEGGRHPNYEQYF
TGTGCCAGCAGTGAAGGCGGGAGACACCCAAACTACGAGCAGTACTTC
>TRBD1|TRBJ2-7|TRBV28
CASYPGQGPYEQYF
TGTGCCAGCTATCCGGGACAGGGGCCCTACGAGCAGTACTTC
>TRBD1|TRBJ1-4|TRBV3-1/TRBV3-2
CASSQVGTGVVSNEKLFF
TGTGCCAGCAGCCAAGTAGGGACAGGGGTCGTCAGTAATGAAAAACTGTTTTTT
>.|TRBJ1-2|TRBV7-9
CASSPAGDYGYTF
TGTGCCAGCAGCCCTGCAGGTGACTATGGCTACACCTTC